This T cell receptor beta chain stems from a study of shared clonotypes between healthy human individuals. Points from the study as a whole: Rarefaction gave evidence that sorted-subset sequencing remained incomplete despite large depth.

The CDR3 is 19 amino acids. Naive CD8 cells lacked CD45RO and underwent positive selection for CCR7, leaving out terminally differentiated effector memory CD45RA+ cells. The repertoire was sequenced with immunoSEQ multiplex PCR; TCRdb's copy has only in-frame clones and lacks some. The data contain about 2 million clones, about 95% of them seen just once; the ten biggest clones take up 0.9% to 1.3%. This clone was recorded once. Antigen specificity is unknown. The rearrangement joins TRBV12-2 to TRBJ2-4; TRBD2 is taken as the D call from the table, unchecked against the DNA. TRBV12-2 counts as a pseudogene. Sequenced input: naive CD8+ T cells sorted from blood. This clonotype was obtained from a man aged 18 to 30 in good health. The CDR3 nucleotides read TGTGCAAGTCGCTCCGGACTAGCGGGAGGGCAACTAGCCAAAAACATTCAGTACTTC. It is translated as CASRSGLAGGQLAKNIQYF.